The clone carrying this TCR beta chain was counted between two and nine times. The target antigen is unknown. This entry comes from a study of post-analysis software for immune sequencing data. Findings of the study overall: For normalized Chao1 diversity, multiple sclerosis patients scored significantly lower than controls did. Patients showed TRBV5-6, TRBV5-1 and TRBV20-1 among roughly 5 TRBV segments more frequent than in controls.

TCR beta cDNA libraries had unique molecular identifiers. One entry per CDR3 protein, called by TCRdb with MiXCR from the PCR reads. In the table there are fewer than 850,000 distinct CDR3 sequences, 25% to 30% of which are singletons. The V end lost 0 bases, the J end lost 2 bases, and 13 bases lay between the germline ends. The germline gives CDR1 LGHNA, CDR2 YSLEER. CDR3 length: 16 residues. The clonotype comes from a girl aged 5-17 years with multiple sclerosis. The chain employs TRBV4-3 and TRBJ1-2, with TRBD1 as a possible D gene (5 bases). The sequenced material came from blood. CDR3 amino acids: CASSQDRRGGNYGYTF. In DNA form, the CDR3 reads TGCGCCAGCAGCCAAGATCGACGGGGGGGGAACTATGGCTACACCTTC.